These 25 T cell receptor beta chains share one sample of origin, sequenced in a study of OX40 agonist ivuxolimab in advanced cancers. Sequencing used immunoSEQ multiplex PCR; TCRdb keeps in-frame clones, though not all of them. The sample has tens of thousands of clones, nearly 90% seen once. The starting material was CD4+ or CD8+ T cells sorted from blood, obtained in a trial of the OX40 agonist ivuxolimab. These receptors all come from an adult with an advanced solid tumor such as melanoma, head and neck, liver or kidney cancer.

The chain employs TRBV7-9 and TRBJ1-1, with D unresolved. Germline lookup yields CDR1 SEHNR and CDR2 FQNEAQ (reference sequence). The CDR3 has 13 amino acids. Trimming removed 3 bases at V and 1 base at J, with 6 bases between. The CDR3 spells CASSFSANTEAFF. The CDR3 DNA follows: TGTGCCAGCAGCTTCTCGGCGAACACTGAAGCTTTCTTT.

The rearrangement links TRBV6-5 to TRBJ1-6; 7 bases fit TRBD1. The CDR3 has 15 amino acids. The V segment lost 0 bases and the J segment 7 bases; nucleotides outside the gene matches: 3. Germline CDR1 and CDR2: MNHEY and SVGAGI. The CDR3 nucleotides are TGTGCCAGCAGTTACTCACAGGGGTGGAATTCACCCCTCCACTTT. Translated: CASSYSQGWNSPLHF.

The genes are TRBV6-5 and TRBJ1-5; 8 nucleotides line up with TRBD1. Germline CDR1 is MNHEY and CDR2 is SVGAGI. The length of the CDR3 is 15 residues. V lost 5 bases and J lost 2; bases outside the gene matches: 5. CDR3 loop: CASSRTGLGNQPQHF. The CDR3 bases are TGTGCCAGCAGTCGGACAGGGTTGGGCAATCAGCCCCAGCATTTT.

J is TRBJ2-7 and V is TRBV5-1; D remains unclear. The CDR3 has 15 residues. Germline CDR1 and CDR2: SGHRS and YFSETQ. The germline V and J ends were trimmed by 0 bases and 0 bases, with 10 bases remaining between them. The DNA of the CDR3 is TGCGCCAGCAGCTTGGGGCTGTCGAGCTCCTACGAGCAGTACTTC. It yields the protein CASSLGLSSSYEQYF.

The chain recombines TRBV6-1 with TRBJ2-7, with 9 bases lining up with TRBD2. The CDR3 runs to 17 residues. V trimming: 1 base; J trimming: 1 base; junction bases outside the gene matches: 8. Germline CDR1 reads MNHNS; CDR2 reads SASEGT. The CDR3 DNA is TGTGCCAGCAGTGAAGAGAGTCGACTAGCGGATTCCTACGAGCAGTACTTC. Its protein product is CASSEESRLADSYEQYF.

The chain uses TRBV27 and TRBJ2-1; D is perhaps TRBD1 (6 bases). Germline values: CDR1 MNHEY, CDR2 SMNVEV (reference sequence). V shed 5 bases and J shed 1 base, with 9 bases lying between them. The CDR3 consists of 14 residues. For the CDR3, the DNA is TGTGCCAGCAGTCGGACAGTGTCCTACAATGAGCAGTTCTTC. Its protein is CASSRTVSYNEQFF.

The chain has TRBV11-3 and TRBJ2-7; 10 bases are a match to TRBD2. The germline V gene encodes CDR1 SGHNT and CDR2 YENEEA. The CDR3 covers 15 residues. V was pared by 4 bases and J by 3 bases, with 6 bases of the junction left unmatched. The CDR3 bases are TGTGCCAGCAGCTATAGCGGGACTAGCGACTACGAGCAGTACTTC. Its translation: CASSYSGTSDYEQYF.

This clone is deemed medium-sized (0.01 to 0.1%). CDR3 in DNA: TGCGCCAGCAGCCAAGATCAGGGGATCTCTGAAGCTTTCTTT. Protein product: CASSQDQGISEAFF. The chain carries TRBV4-1 and TRBJ1-1; perhaps TRBD1 as D (6 bases). V lost 0 bases and J lost 6, with 11 bases in between. In germline, CDR1 is MGHRA, CDR2 YSYEKL. The CDR3 has 14 amino acids.

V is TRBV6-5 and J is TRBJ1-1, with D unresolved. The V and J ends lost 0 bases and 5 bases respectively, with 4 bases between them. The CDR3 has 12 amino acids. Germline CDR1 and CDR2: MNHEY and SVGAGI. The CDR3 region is CASSYSSTEAFF. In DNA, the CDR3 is TGTGCCAGCAGTTACTCGAGTACTGAAGCTTTCTTT.

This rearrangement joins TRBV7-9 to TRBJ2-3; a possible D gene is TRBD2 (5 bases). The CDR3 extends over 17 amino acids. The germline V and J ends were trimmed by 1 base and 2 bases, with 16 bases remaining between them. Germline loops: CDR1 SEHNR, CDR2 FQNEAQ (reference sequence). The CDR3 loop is CASSLVTTTEPTDTQYF. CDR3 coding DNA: TGTGCCAGCAGCTTAGTGACGACTACAGAACCCACAGATACGCAGTATTTT. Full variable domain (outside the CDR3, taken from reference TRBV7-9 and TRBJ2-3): DTGVSQNPRHKITKRGQNVTFRCDPISEHNRLYWYRQTLGQGPEFLTYFQNEAQLEKSRLLSDRFSAERPKGSFSTLEIQRTEQGDSAMYLCASSLVTTTEPTDTQYFGPGTRLTVL.

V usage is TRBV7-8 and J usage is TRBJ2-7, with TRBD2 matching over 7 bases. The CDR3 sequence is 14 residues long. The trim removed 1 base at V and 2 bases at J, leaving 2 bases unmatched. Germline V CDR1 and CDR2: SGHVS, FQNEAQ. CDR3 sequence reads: CASSLESGAYEQYF. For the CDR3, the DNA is TGTGCCAGCAGCTTAGAAAGCGGGGCCTACGAGCAGTACTTC.

CDR3 DNA sequence: TGTGCCAGCAGGGACAGGCGGGACTACAATGAGCAGTTCTTC. The encoded protein is CASRDRRDYNEQFF. The gene calls are TRBV6-6 and TRBJ2-1, with a possible D match to TRBD1 (7 bases). CDR3 length equals 14 residues. V was shortened by 6 bases and J by 3 bases, with 12 bases between the two germline ends. Germline CDR1 and CDR2: MNHNY and SVGAGI (reference sequence).

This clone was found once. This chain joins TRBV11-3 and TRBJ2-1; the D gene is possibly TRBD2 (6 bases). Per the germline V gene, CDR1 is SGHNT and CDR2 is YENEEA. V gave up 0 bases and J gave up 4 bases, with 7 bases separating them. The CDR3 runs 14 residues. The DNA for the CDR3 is TGTGCCAGCAGCTTAGACGGGGGATACAATGAGCAGTTCTTC. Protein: CASSLDGGYNEQFF. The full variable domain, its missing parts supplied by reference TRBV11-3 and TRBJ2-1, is EAGVVQSPRYKIIEKKQPVAFWCNPISGHNTLYWYLQNLGQGPELLIRYENEEAVDDSQLPKDRFSAERLKGVDSTLKIQPAELGDSAVYLCASSLDGGYNEQFFGPGTRLTVL.

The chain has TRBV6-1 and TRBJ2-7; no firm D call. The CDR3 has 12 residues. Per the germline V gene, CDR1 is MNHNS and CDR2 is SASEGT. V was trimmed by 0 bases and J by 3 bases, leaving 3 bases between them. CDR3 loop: CASSEASYEQYF. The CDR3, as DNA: TGTGCCAGCAGTGAAGCAAGCTACGAGCAGTACTTC.

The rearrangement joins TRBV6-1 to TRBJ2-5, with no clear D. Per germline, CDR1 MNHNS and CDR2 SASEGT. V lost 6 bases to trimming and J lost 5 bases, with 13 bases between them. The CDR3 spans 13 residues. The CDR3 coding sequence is TGTGCCAGCAGGGTTACATTGGGGGAGACCCAGTACTTC. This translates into CASRVTLGETQYF.

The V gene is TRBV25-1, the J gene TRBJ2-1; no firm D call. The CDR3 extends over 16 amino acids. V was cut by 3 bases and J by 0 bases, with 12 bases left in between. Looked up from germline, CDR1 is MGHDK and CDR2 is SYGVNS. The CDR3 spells CASSEPSVSSYNEQFF. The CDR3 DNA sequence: TGTGCCAGCAGTGAGCCCTCTGTGAGCTCCTACAATGAGCAGTTCTTC.

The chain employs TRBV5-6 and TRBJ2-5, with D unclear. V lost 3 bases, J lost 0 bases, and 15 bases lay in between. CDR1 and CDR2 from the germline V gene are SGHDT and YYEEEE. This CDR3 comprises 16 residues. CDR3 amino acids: CASSSVLYRDQETQYF. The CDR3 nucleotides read TGTGCCAGCAGCTCGGTTTTATACCGGGACCAAGAGACCCAGTACTTC.

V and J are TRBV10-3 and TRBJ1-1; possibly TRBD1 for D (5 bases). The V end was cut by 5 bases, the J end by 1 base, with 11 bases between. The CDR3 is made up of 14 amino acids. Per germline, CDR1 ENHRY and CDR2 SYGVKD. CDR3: CAISSGTANTEAFF. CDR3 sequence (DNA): TGTGCCATCAGTTCCGGGACCGCGAACACTGAAGCTTTCTTT.

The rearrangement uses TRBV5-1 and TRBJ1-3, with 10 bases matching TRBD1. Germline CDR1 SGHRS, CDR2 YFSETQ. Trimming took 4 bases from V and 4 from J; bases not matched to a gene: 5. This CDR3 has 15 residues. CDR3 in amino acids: CASSLTGGGGNTIYF. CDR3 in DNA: TGCGCCAGCAGCCTGACAGGGGGCGGAGGAAACACCATATATTTT.

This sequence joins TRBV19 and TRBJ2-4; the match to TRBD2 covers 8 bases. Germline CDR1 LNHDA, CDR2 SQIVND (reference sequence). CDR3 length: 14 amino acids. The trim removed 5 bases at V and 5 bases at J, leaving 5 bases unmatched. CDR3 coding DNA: TGTGCCAGTAGTCCGGGGACTAGGGAAAACATTCAGTACTTC. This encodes CASSPGTRENIQYF.

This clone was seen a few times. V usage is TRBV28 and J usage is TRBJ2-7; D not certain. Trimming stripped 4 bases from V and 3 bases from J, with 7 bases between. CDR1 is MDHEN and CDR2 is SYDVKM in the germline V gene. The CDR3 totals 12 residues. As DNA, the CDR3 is TGTGCCAGCAGTTCACAGTTCTACGAGCAGTACTTC. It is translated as CASSSQFYEQYF.

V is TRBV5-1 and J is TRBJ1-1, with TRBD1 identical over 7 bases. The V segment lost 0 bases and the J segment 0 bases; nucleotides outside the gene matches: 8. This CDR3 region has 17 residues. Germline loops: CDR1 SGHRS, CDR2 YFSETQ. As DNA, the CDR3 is TGCGCCAGCAGCTTGGATTGGCCAGGGGGGTTGAACACTGAAGCTTTCTTT. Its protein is CASSLDWPGGLNTEAFF. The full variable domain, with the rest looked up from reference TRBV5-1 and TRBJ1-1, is KAGVTQTPRYLIKTRGQQVTLSCSPISGHRSVSWYQQTPGQGLQFLFEYFSETQRNKGNFPGRFSGRQFSNSRSEMNVSTLELGDSALYLCASSLDWPGGLNTEAFFGQGTRLTVV.

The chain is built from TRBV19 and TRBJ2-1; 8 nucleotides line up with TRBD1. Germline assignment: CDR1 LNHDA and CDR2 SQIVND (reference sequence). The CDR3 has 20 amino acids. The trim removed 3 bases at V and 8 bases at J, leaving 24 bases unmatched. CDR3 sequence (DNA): TGTGCCAGTAGTATTCCCCAGGGGGCGTTTCGTCGCGCCTCACCCCATGAGCAGTTCTTC. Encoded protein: CASSIPQGAFRRASPHEQFF. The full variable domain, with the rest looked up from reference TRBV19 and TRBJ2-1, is DGGITQSPKYLFRKEGQNVTLSCEQNLNHDAMYWYRQDPGQGLRLIYYSQIVNDFQKGDIAEGYSVSREKKESFPLTVTSAQKNPTAFYLCASSIPQGAFRRASPHEQFFGPGTRLTVL.

The CDR3 is CASSINYGYTF. DNA for the CDR3: TGTGCCAGTAGTATAAACTATGGCTACACCTTC. This sequence joins TRBV19 and TRBJ1-2; D gene ambiguous. The CDR3 consists of 11 residues. Trimming stripped 2 bases from V and 2 bases from J, with 0 bases between. CDR1 and CDR2 from the germline V gene are LNHDA and SQIVND (reference sequence). Drawing the rest from reference TRBV19 and TRBJ1-2, the complete variable domain is DGGITQSPKYLFRKEGQNVTLSCEQNLNHDAMYWYRQDPGQGLRLIYYSQIVNDFQKGDIAEGYSVSREKKESFPLTVTSAQKNPTAFYLCASSINYGYTFGSGTRLTVV.

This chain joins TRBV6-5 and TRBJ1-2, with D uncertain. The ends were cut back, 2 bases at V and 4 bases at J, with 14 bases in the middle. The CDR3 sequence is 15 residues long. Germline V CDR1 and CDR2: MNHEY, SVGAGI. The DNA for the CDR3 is TGTGCCAGCAGTTACGCGACACATGTTGGCTATGGCTACACCTTC. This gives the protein CASSYATHVGYGYTF.